The 12 T cell receptor beta chains below come from one sample, sequenced in a study of cytomegalovirus exposure and HLA in healthy donors. Primers for the PCR totalled 60 Vbeta and 13 Jbeta. Only in-frame clones appear in the TCRdb table, and some are missing; sequencing was by immunoSEQ multiplex PCR. In the table there are about 110,000 clones, about four fifths of which are singletons. The sample was PBMCs. These TCRs come from a man aged 35-49 years in good health and CMV-seronegative.

The rearrangement joins TRBV29-1 to TRBJ1-1; D is unresolved. The CDR3 covers 13 residues. The V gene lost 3 bases and the J gene lost 11 bases, with 19 bases spanning the gap. Germline V lookup: CDR1 SQVTM, CDR2 ANQGSEA. The CDR3 loop reads CSVEPWVGRGAFF. The CDR3, as DNA: TGCAGCGTTGAGCCATGGGTCGGTCGGGGTGCTTTCTTT.

CDR3 amino acids: CASSVGVASSYEQYF. CDR3 coding DNA: TGTGCCAGCAGCGTAGGGGTAGCGTCTTCCTACGAGCAGTACTTC. This chain joins TRBV9 and TRBJ2-7; TRBD2 might be the D (5 bases). V was trimmed by 0 bases and J by 1 base, leaving 11 bases between them. From germline, CDR1 is SGDLS and CDR2 YYNGEE. CDR3 size: 15 residues. The whole variable domain, filled in from reference TRBV9 and TRBJ2-7, reads DSGVTQTPKHLITATGQRVTLRCSPRSGDLSVYWYQQSLDQGLQFLIQYYNGEERAKGNILERFSAQQFPDLHSELNLSSLELGDSALYFCASSVGVASSYEQYFGPGTRLTVT.

The chain has TRBV6-5 and TRBJ2-1, with 9 bases fitting TRBD2. This CDR3 contains 15 residues. Germline values: CDR1 MNHEY, CDR2 SVGAGI. The V and J ends lost 3 bases and 7 bases, in that order; junction bases with no gene match: 7. This CDR3 reads CASSYKLAGFNEQFF. The DNA of the CDR3 is TGTGCCAGCAGTTATAAGCTAGCGGGGTTTAATGAGCAGTTCTTC.

This chain uses TRBV4-2 with TRBJ1-4; 7 positions agree with TRBD1. V trimming: 4 bases; J trimming: 5 bases; junction bases outside the gene matches: 1. CDR3 length equals 13 residues. The germline V gene has CDR1 LGHNA and CDR2 YNFKEQ. The DNA for the CDR3 is TGTGCCAGCAGCCTGGGACAGAATGAAAAACTGTTTTTT. It translates to CASSLGQNEKLFF.

This clone was counted between two and nine times. The chain links TRBV27 to TRBJ1-2, with 7 bases aligning to TRBD1. The CDR3 consists of 13 residues. V shed 4 bases, J shed 2 bases, and the junction held 1 base outside the gene matches. Germline assignment: CDR1 MNHEY and CDR2 SMNVEV (reference sequence). The CDR3 loop reads CASSWDSNYGYTF. The CDR3, as DNA: TGTGCCAGCAGTTGGGACAGCAACTATGGCTACACCTTC.

This clone has just a few counts. The V call is TRBV18, the J call TRBJ1-5; no clear D gene. V was trimmed by 3 bases and J by 7 bases, leaving 16 bases between them. Per germline, CDR1 KGHSH and CDR2 LQKENI. The length of the CDR3 is 15 residues. The CDR3 bases are TGTGCCAGCTCACCTCAACACGGGGAAATGCAGCCCCAGCATTTT. Its protein is CASSPQHGEMQPQHF.

The chain is built from TRBV7-2 and TRBJ2-5, with TRBD2 matching over 8 bases. The V gene end was trimmed by 5 bases and the J gene end by 4 bases; junction bases not matched to a gene: 12. CDR3 length equals 16 residues. CDR1 SGHTA and CDR2 FQGNSA come from the germline V gene. The CDR3 DNA is TGTGCCAGCAGCCCACCGGCAGCGGGAGTCCCAGAGACCCAGTACTTC. Its protein product is CASSPPAAGVPETQYF.

The chain carries TRBV27 and TRBJ2-3, with 13 nucleotides matching TRBD2. J was trimmed by 6 bases and V by 3 bases; bases with no gene match: 9. CDR3 size: 17 residues. CDR1 is MNHEY and CDR2 is SMNVEV in the germline V gene (reference sequence). CDR3 sequence (DNA): TGTGCCAGCAGTTTCCCCGGGACTAGCGGGACCATGGATACGCAGTATTTT. Translation gives CASSFPGTSGTMDTQYF.

The chain has TRBV18 and TRBJ2-5, with 12 nucleotides matching TRBD2. TRBJ2-7 matches the DNA end more closely, so the J call is doubtful. This CDR3 is built from 15 residues. In germline, CDR1 is KGHSH, CDR2 LQKENI. CDR3 in DNA: TGTGCCAGCTCACCGTCTAGCGGGAGGGCCTACGAGCAGTACTTC. It codes for CASSPSSGRAYEQYF.

The V gene is TRBV28, the J gene TRBJ2-3; TRBD2 agrees at 8 bases. Per germline, CDR1 MDHEN and CDR2 SYDVKM. V was clipped by 6 bases and J by 4 bases; unmatched bases: 12. This CDR3 has 16 residues. This CDR3 is CASRPISAGGADTQYF. The CDR3 region has the DNA TGTGCCAGCAGGCCTATCTCGGCGGGGGGAGCAGATACGCAGTATTTT.

The CDR3 coding sequence is TGTGCCAGCAGCTACCCAAGCGGGACAGGGAACACTGAAGCTTTCTTT. Protein sequence: CASSYPSGTGNTEAFF. The chain joins TRBV7-9 to TRBJ1-1, with TRBD1 identical over 8 bases. The CDR3 length is 16 residues. Germline V gene sequence: CDR1 SEHNR, CDR2 FQNEAQ (reference sequence). Losses at the gene ends were 4 bases for V and 1 base for J; bases not matched to a gene: 8.

The chain employs TRBV27 and TRBJ2-5; 15 bases fit TRBD2. CDR1 is MNHEY and CDR2 is SMNVEV in the germline V gene (reference sequence). The V segment lost 3 bases and the J segment 8 bases; nucleotides outside the gene matches: 4. The CDR3 consists of 15 residues. The CDR3 protein is CASSFTGLAGGTQYF. In DNA form, the CDR3 reads TGTGCCAGCAGTTTTACGGGACTAGCGGGGGGAACCCAGTACTTC.